This TCR beta chain stems from a study of tumor-infiltrating lymphocytes in primary liver carcinoma. For this clonotype: Its antigen is unidentified. The junction departs from the called germline gene at one end, perhaps through a read error.

With a constant-region primer, TCR beta cDNA was made from approximately 520 ng of total RNA. Slightly modified ARM-PCR served as the procedure for the TCR beta libraries. These libraries came from three rounds of nested multiplex PCR. TCRdb recomputed calls from the multiplex PCR reads with MiXCR, one row per CDR3 protein. Here the sample spans approximately 47,000 distinct CDR3 sequences, over 70% being singletons. Study observations and caveats: The difference in top-250-clone fraction between tumors and blood was significant, favoring tumors (p = 0.039). Found in all five tumor regions were only about 7-24% of top clones.

The study co-extracted DNA and RNA from around 20-30 mg of unsorted bulk tissue. Specimen: liver tumor tissue from sampling region 3. As to subset: tumor region T3, left-lateral pole. This clonotype originated in a man aged 35 to 55 with primary liver carcinoma and hepatitis B virus infection.

The CDR3 DNA follows: TGCGCCAGCAGCCTCGGACCCCGGGACACCCTCTATGGCTACGCCTTC. This gives the protein CASSLGPRDTLYGYAF. This rearrangement joins TRBV6-5 to TRBJ1-2; TRBD1 is a possible D gene (6 bases). Germline CDR1 reads MNHEY; CDR2 reads SVGAGI. The CDR3 consists of 16 residues.